What follows are 20 T cell receptor beta chains derived from one specimen sequenced in a study of T cell responses to AZD1222 COVID-19 vaccine. Produced via immunoSEQ multiplex PCR; TCRdb's table is partial and in-frame only. The sample lists roughly 200,000 clones, just over 90% seen once, with 1.5% to 2% in the top ten. Sample: peripheral blood, taken 28 days after the second AZD1222 dose. Receptor source: an adult who received the AZD1222 COVID-19 vaccine.

The chain recombines TRBV5-4 with TRBJ2-1; TRBD2 aligns across 9 bases. This CDR3 has 15 residues. Trimming cost V 3 bases and J 2 bases; bases outside gene matches: 3. Germline V gene sequence: CDR1 SGHNT, CDR2 YYREEE (reference sequence). CDR3 coding DNA: TGTGCCAGCAGCTCCCTAGCGGGACCCTACAATGAGCAGTTCTTC. It codes for CASSSLAGPYNEQFF.

V gene TRBV15 combines with J gene TRBJ1-5; D is perhaps TRBD1 (5 bases). This CDR3 spans 18 amino acids. V lost 0 bases, J lost 10 bases, and 25 bases lay in between. The V gene's germline CDR1 is LNHNV and CDR2 YYDKDF (reference sequence). The CDR3 nucleotides are TGTGCCACCAGCAGAGATCCCATCTCCGGGACTCAATACCTCCCCCAGCATTTT. This gives the protein CATSRDPISGTQYLPQHF.

The chain is built from TRBV10-3 and TRBJ2-7; D gene unclear. Germline V gene lookup returns CDR1 ENHRY and CDR2 SYGVKD. V was cut by 3 bases and J by 6 bases, with 9 bases left in between. The CDR3 contains 12 residues. CDR3 DNA sequence: TGTGCCATCAGTGACCCGGCCCGCGAGCAGTACTTC. Its protein is CAISDPAREQYF.

J is TRBJ1-6 and V is TRBV30, with D unresolved. The CDR3 consists of 12 residues. Per germline, CDR1 GTSNPN and CDR2 SVGIG (reference sequence). V shed 8 bases and J shed 4 bases, with 9 bases lying between them. DNA of the CDR3: TGTGCCGGGGAGTTTTATAATTCACCCCTCCACTTT. It translates to CAGEFYNSPLHF. Full variable domain (outside the CDR3, taken from reference TRBV30 and TRBJ1-6): SQTIHQWPATLVQPVGSPLSLECTVEGTSNPNLYWYRQAAGRGLQLLFYSVGIGQISSEVPQNLSASRPQDRQFILSSKKLLLSDSGFYLCAGEFYNSPLHFGNGTRLTVT.

This clone has only one observation. This chain uses TRBV24-1 with TRBJ2-1; 9 bases align to TRBD1. V shed 10 bases and J 5 bases; nucleotides not matched to a gene: 8. CDR1 and CDR2 from the germline V gene are KGHDR and SFDVKD. The CDR3 loop spans 14 amino acids. This CDR3 is CATSGQGQNNEQFF. The DNA of the CDR3 is TGTGCCACTTCTGGACAGGGGCAAAACAATGAGCAGTTCTTC.

This rearrangement joins TRBV5-3 to TRBJ1-1; tentatively, D is TRBD1 (5 bases). TRBV5-3 is reported as an ORF; its role is uncertain. The CDR3 loop spans 15 amino acids. V was clipped by 4 bases and J by 1 base, with 14 bases between them. In DNA form, the CDR3 reads TGTGCCAGAAGCATTTCGGGACGGACGAACACTGAAGCTTTCTTT. Protein sequence: CARSISGRTNTEAFF.

The chain combines TRBV7-2 with TRBJ1-2; D not certain. The CDR3 loop spans 13 amino acids. Trimming removed 1 base at V and 5 bases at J, with 8 bases between. Germline V lookup: CDR1 SGHTA, CDR2 FQGNSA. The CDR3 region is CASSLEHGYGYTF. CDR3 DNA sequence: TGTGCCAGCAGCTTAGAACACGGGTATGGCTACACCTTC. Variable domain in full (rest from reference TRBV7-2 and TRBJ1-2): GAGVSQSPSNKVTEKGKDVELRCDPISGHTALYWYRQSLGQGLEFLIYFQGNSAPDKSGLPSDRFSAERTGGSVSTLTIQRTQQEDSAVYLCASSLEHGYGYTFGSGTRLTVV.

CDR3 protein: CASTRREGGIYEQYF. CDR3 in DNA: TGTGCCAGCACCAGGAGGGAGGGTGGAATCTACGAGCAGTACTTC. The rearrangement uses TRBV6-5 and TRBJ2-7; 7 nucleotides agree with TRBD2. Germline CDR1 MNHEY, CDR2 SVGAGI. The CDR3 sequence is 15 residues long. The V and J ends lost 7 bases and 3 bases, in that order; junction bases with no gene match: 12.

CDR3 sequence: CASSLGQGGGVAKNIQYF. CDR3 nucleotides: TGCGCCAGCAGCTTGGGACAGGGTGGAGGAGTAGCCAAAAACATTCAGTACTTC. The chain uses TRBV5-1 and TRBJ2-4; 7 bases line up with TRBD1. CDR1 is SGHRS and CDR2 is YFSETQ in the germline V gene. This CDR3 comprises 18 residues. V shed 0 bases and J 0 bases; nucleotides not matched to a gene: 9.

The chain has TRBV18 and TRBJ2-7, with D perhaps given as TRBD1 or TRBD2 (5 bases each). The length of the CDR3 is 14 residues. V dropped 0 bases and J dropped 2 bases, with 8 bases sitting between them. The germline gives CDR1 KGHSH, CDR2 LQKENI. The CDR3 DNA reads TGTGCCAGCTCACCACCGGGACGGACCTACGAGCAGTACTTC. This translates into CASSPPGRTYEQYF.

The chain uses TRBV29-1 and TRBJ2-1; weak D call: TRBD1 (5 bases). CDR3 length: 11 amino acids. The germline V and J ends were trimmed by 4 bases and 8 bases, with 9 bases remaining between them. The germline V gene encodes CDR1 SQVTM and CDR2 ANQGSEA. In DNA form, the CDR3 reads TGCAGCGTTGTTGGACACGATGAGCAGTTCTTC. It codes for CSVVGHDEQFF.

The V call is TRBV6-1, the J call TRBJ2-3; tentative D call: TRBD1 (7 bases). CDR1 is MNHNS, CDR2 SASEGT, per germline. This CDR3 region has 15 residues. Trimming took off 2 bases at V and 3 bases at J, with 12 bases between the two ends. The CDR3 DNA sequence: TGTGCCAGCAGTGAACAGACAGGGAGGACAGATACGCAGTATTTT. This sequence encodes CASSEQTGRTDTQYF.

The chain links TRBV7-2 to TRBJ1-1, with D perhaps TRBD1 (6 bases). There are 16 residues in the CDR3. V dropped 4 bases and J dropped 0 bases, with 15 bases sitting between them. Germline CDR1 SGHTA, CDR2 FQGNSA. For the CDR3, the DNA is TGTGCCAGCAGCTCCCAGCCAGGGGCAATGAACACTGAAGCTTTCTTT. Translation: CASSSQPGAMNTEAFF.

This chain joins TRBV27 and TRBJ2-1; possibly TRBD1 for D (5 bases). The CDR3 has 17 residues. Germline assignment: CDR1 MNHEY and CDR2 SMNVEV (reference sequence). V was pared by 3 bases and J by 8 bases, with 23 bases between. CDR3 sequence: CASSFEQGLPPRDEQFF. CDR3 nucleotides: TGTGCCAGCAGTTTCGAGCAGGGCCTACCCCCCCGAGATGAGCAGTTCTTC.

Turning to this clone: The conserved closing phenylalanine or tryptophan is absent in this CDR3, likely reflecting a read error. No DNA is shown, since the ends of the CDR3 on it are uncertain; the CDR3 is the one TCRdb lists. The rearrangement links TRBV12-2 to TRBJ1-1. TRBV12-2 represents a pseudogene. The CDR3 spans 12 residues, counting both ends. CDR3 protein: CASRLGLGEGMG.

The chain is built from TRBV5-1 and TRBJ2-7; D gene ambiguous. V was pared by 1 base and J by 2 bases, with 7 bases between. Germline V gives CDR1 SGHRS, CDR2 YFSETQ. This CDR3 spans 13 amino acids. The chain's CDR3 is CASSLTSTYEQYF. The DNA of the CDR3 is TGCGCCAGCAGCTTGACCAGTACCTACGAGCAGTACTTC.

This chain uses TRBV18 with TRBJ2-1, with 8 nucleotides matching TRBD1. This CDR3 comprises 13 residues. Losses at the gene ends were 2 bases for V and 9 bases for J; bases not matched to a gene: 3. CDR1 is KGHSH and CDR2 is LQKENI in the germline V gene. DNA for the CDR3: TGTGCCAGCTCACCAGACAGGGGTGGTGAGCAGTTCTTC. Amino acid sequence: CASSPDRGGEQFF.

The V call is TRBV6-1, the J call TRBJ1-5; D is unresolved. V lost 3 bases to trimming and J lost 9 bases, with 15 bases between them. Germline CDR1 MNHNS, CDR2 SASEGT. CDR3 size: 14 residues. In DNA form, the CDR3 reads TGTGCCAGCAGTGATCGTCCCCCTCAAACGCCCCAGCATTTT. Protein sequence: CASSDRPPQTPQHF.

The J gene is TRBJ1-2, the V gene TRBV27, with a weak D call TRBD1 (5 bases). The CDR3 has 12 amino acids. Germline V lookup: CDR1 MNHEY, CDR2 SMNVEV (reference sequence). Trimming took off 5 bases at V and 8 bases at J, with 12 bases between the two ends. The CDR3 bases are TGTGCCAGCAGTCCAACGGCAGGGGGCTACACCTTC. It encodes CASSPTAGGYTF.

CDR3 loop: CASSSTGQGITEAFF. CDR3 DNA sequence: TGTGCCAGCAGCTCCACGGGACAGGGGATCACTGAAGCTTTCTTT. The chain uses TRBV7-3 and TRBJ1-1; 10 bases align to TRBD1. The J segment lost 4 bases and the V segment lost 4 bases, leaving 6 bases of the junction unmatched. The CDR3 extends over 15 amino acids. The V gene's germline CDR1 is SGHTA and CDR2 FQGTGA.